Each of the 3 T cell receptor beta chains below was sequenced from the same sample in a study of cytomegalovirus exposure and HLA in healthy donors. The PCR contained 60 Vbeta and 13 Jbeta primers. The table came from immunoSEQ multiplex PCR; TCRdb's copy has only in-frame clones and leaves some out. The table records tens of thousands of clones, approximately 84% of them present only once. The sequenced sample consisted of PBMCs. All receptors derive from a woman in her fifties or sixties in good health and CMV-seronegative.

The chain employs TRBV28 and TRBJ1-2; D is perhaps TRBD1 (5 bases). Trimming cost V 2 bases and J 13 bases, with 14 bases left between them. The CDR3 extends over 12 amino acids. In germline, CDR1 is MDHEN, CDR2 SYDVKM. CDR3 DNA sequence: TGTGCCAGCAGTTTAACCGGGGGAAAGTTCACCTTC. This sequence encodes CASSLTGGKFTF.

The chain carries TRBV9 and TRBJ2-7; TRBD2 aligns across 7 bases. The V segment lost 4 bases and the J segment 1 base; nucleotides outside the gene matches: 2. Germline V CDR1 and CDR2: SGDLS, YYNGEE. The CDR3 is 13 residues long. As DNA, the CDR3 is TGTGCCAGCAGCAGCGGGGAGTCCTACGAGCAGTACTTC. Its protein product is CASSSGESYEQYF.

This sequence joins TRBV2 and TRBJ2-5, with 8 bases that match TRBD2. TRBJ2-7 explains the end of the DNA better; the J call may be wrong. Germline loops: CDR1 SNHLY, CDR2 FYNNEI. The CDR3 sequence is 12 residues long. The CDR3 DNA reads as TGTGCCAGCGCGCGGGAGGAGTACGAGCAGTACTTC. It translates to CASAREEYEQYF.